Shown below are 29 T cell receptor beta chains from a single sample sequenced in a study of cytomegalovirus exposure and HLA in healthy donors. Vbeta (60) and Jbeta (13) primers were used in the PCR. Clones were sequenced by immunoSEQ multiplex PCR, and TCRdb holds only the in-frame ones, with some missing. Of approximately 130,000 clones in the sample, approximately 77% are singletons; the top ten hold approximately 1.4%. Sequencing input: PBMCs. The receptors come from a middle-aged woman in good health and CMV-seronegative.

This clone turned up a few times. The chain employs TRBV28 and TRBJ1-6; maybe TRBD1 (5 bases). V lost 5 bases, J lost 10 bases, and 18 bases lay in between. CDR3 length: 15 residues. Germline V gene lookup returns CDR1 MDHEN and CDR2 SYDVKM. The CDR3: CASSGRAGVGSPLHF. The DNA of the CDR3 is TGTGCCAGCAGTGGCAGGGCCGGTGTAGGGTCACCCCTCCACTTT.

The chain combines TRBV5-1 with TRBJ2-2; TRBD2 agrees at 7 bases. CDR3 length: 15 residues. Germline-derived CDR1 and CDR2 are SGHRS and YFSETQ. Trimming removed 0 bases from V and 7 bases from J; junction bases left unmatched: 6. In DNA, the CDR3 is TGCGCCAGCAGCTTGGAGGGAGGGCAAGTCGGGGAGCTGTTTTTT. It encodes CASSLEGGQVGELFF.

The CDR3 sequence is CASSPGTGEPQHF. The CDR3 nucleotides are TGCGCCAGCAGTCCCGGGACAGGAGAGCCCCAGCATTTT. The gene calls are TRBV5-1 and TRBJ1-5; 8 nucleotides align to TRBD1. V trimming: 5 bases; J trimming: 8 bases; junction bases outside the gene matches: 6. Germline loops: CDR1 SGHRS, CDR2 YFSETQ. CDR3 length: 13 amino acids. The whole variable domain, filled in from reference TRBV5-1 and TRBJ1-5, reads KAGVTQTPRYLIKTRGQQVTLSCSPISGHRSVSWYQQTPGQGLQFLFEYFSETQRNKGNFPGRFSGRQFSNSRSEMNVSTLELGDSALYLCASSPGTGEPQHFGDGTRLSIL.

As for this clone: Compared with germline, one end of the junction differs, possibly owing to a read error. The rearrangement links TRBV7-7 to TRBJ2-2, with TRBD1 identical over 12 bases. The CDR3 loop spans 16 amino acids. Germline V gene lookup returns CDR1 SSHAT and CDR2 FNYEAQ (reference sequence). The CDR3 DNA is TGTGCTAGCAGCTTAGGAGGGACAGGGGGCTCCGGGGAGCTGTTTTTT. Amino acids: CASSLGGTGGSGELFF.

The V call is TRBV7-9, the J call TRBJ1-2; TRBD1 matches 7 bases. The CDR3 has 15 residues. Germline V gene sequence: CDR1 SEHNR, CDR2 FQNEAQ (reference sequence). V lost 1 base, J lost 4 bases, and 6 bases stayed unmatched. CDR3 DNA: TGTGCCAGCAGCTTAGTCCCGGGACAGATCTATGGCTACACCTTC. Amino acid sequence: CASSLVPGQIYGYTF.

This chain links TRBV7-2 with TRBJ2-7; D ambiguous. Germline values: CDR1 SGHTA, CDR2 FQGNSA. The V and J ends lost 4 bases and 0 bases respectively, with 7 bases between them. This CDR3 is 13 amino acids long. The CDR3 bases are TGTGCCAGCAGCTCAGGCGCCTCCTACGAGCAGTACTTC. Residues: CASSSGASYEQYF.

The chain's CDR3 is CASSLIRGNEQFF. CDR3 bases: TGTGCCAGCAGCTTAATCAGGGGAAATGAGCAGTTCTTC. This sequence joins TRBV11-3 and TRBJ2-1, with a tentative D call TRBD1 (6 bases). V was shortened by 2 bases and J by 7 bases, with 9 bases between the two germline ends. CDR1 is SGHNT and CDR2 is YENEEA in the germline V gene. The CDR3 loop spans 13 amino acids. Full variable domain (rest looked up from reference TRBV11-3 and TRBJ2-1): EAGVVQSPRYKIIEKKQPVAFWCNPISGHNTLYWYLQNLGQGPELLIRYENEEAVDDSQLPKDRFSAERLKGVDSTLKIQPAELGDSAVYLCASSLIRGNEQFFGPGTRLTVL.

The V call is TRBV10-3, the J call TRBJ1-1; D ambiguous. V was shortened by 5 bases and J by 1 base, with 8 bases between the two germline ends. Germline V gene data show CDR1 as ENHRY and CDR2 as SYGVKD. The CDR3 runs 13 residues. The CDR3 DNA follows: TGTGCCATCAGTCCAGGTGAGAACACTGAAGCTTTCTTT. Translating it yields CAISPGENTEAFF.

The chain is built from TRBV15 and TRBJ1-2; 9 bases align to TRBD1. In germline, CDR1 is LNHNV, CDR2 YYDKDF (reference sequence). With 5 bases clipped from V and 7 bases from J, the junction kept 8 bases outside the gene matches. The CDR3 runs to 14 residues. DNA for the CDR3: TGTGCCACCAGCGTATACAGGGGACAGGGTGGCTACACCTTC. Its translation is CATSVYRGQGGYTF.

The chain employs TRBV5-1 and TRBJ1-3; D gene unclear. The germline V gene encodes CDR1 SGHRS and CDR2 YFSETQ. Trimming took off 2 bases at V and 0 bases at J, with 12 bases between the two ends. The CDR3 totals 16 residues. CDR3 DNA: TGCGCCAGCAGCTTCGGGAACCCCCACTCTGGAAACACCATATATTTT. Translating it yields CASSFGNPHSGNTIYF.

This chain connects TRBV19 to TRBJ1-2; 7 bases match TRBD1. The CDR3 totals 15 residues. V trimming: 4 bases; J trimming: 8 bases; junction bases outside the gene matches: 13. CDR1 and CDR2 from the germline V gene are LNHDA and SQIVND (reference sequence). The CDR3 nucleotides read TGTGCCAGTAGTAGGGCTGGGACAGTTTCCGACGGCTACACCTTC. Translated: CASSRAGTVSDGYTF. Filled out from reference TRBV19 and TRBJ1-2, the complete variable domain reads DGGITQSPKYLFRKEGQNVTLSCEQNLNHDAMYWYRQDPGQGLRLIYYSQIVNDFQKGDIAEGYSVSREKKESFPLTVTSAQKNPTAFYLCASSRAGTVSDGYTFGSGTRLTVV.

V gene TRBV2 combines with J gene TRBJ1-4; a possible D gene is TRBD1 (5 bases). Germline V gene sequence: CDR1 SNHLY, CDR2 FYNNEI. The CDR3 loop spans 14 amino acids. V was pared by 7 bases and J by 7 bases, with 16 bases between. In DNA, the CDR3 is TGTGCCAGCACCCTTTACGGGGGGATTGAAAAACTGTTTTTT. Its protein is CASTLYGGIEKLFF.

V usage is TRBV28 and J usage is TRBJ1-1, with TRBD1 matching 9 bases. The V gene's germline CDR1 is MDHEN and CDR2 SYDVKM. The CDR3 is made up of 15 amino acids. Germline trimming cut 8 bases from V and 0 bases from J; bases unmatched to any gene: 7. CDR3 sequence: CASLDRGLMNTEAFF. The CDR3 nucleotides read TGTGCCAGCCTGGACAGGGGCCTCATGAACACTGAAGCTTTCTTT.

This clone came up a few times. The rearrangement uses TRBV7-3 and TRBJ2-5; TRBD2 might be the D (7 bases). The CDR3 extends over 14 amino acids. V was shortened by 1 base and J by 7 bases, with 13 bases between the two germline ends. Per the germline V gene, CDR1 is SGHTA and CDR2 is FQGTGA. The CDR3 protein is CASSLKGGRVTQYF. CDR3 DNA: TGTGCCAGCAGCTTAAAGGGGGGGCGGGTGACCCAGTACTTC.

The chain recombines TRBV6-7 with TRBJ1-6; no firm D call. TRBV6-7 is sorted into the ORF group, with uncertain function. The CDR3 has 14 residues. Deletions cut 10 bases from V and 0 bases from J, with 10 bases between. This CDR3 reads CATNPSSYNSPLHF. DNA of the CDR3: TGTGCCACCAATCCCAGCTCCTATAATTCACCCCTCCACTTT.

The rearrangement uses TRBV29-1 and TRBJ2-1; maybe TRBD1 (5 bases). CDR1 and CDR2 from the germline V gene are SQVTM and ANQGSEA. V was clipped by 6 bases and J by 9 bases, with 15 bases between them. The CDR3 totals 12 residues. The CDR3 here is CSVGSGNIEQFF. The CDR3 DNA follows: TGCAGCGTGGGATCAGGGAATATTGAGCAGTTCTTC.

J is TRBJ2-7 and V is TRBV4-2; possible D gene TRBD2, 6 bases. Germline lookup yields CDR1 LGHNA and CDR2 YNFKEQ. The ends were cut back, 1 base at V and 0 bases at J, with 10 bases in the middle. CDR3 length: 15 amino acids. CDR3 region: CASSQARGSSYEQYF. CDR3 nucleotides: TGTGCCAGCAGCCAAGCTCGGGGGTCCTCCTACGAGCAGTACTTC.

This clone was recorded once. The J gene is TRBJ1-4, the V gene TRBV10-3; 7 nucleotides line up with TRBD1. Germline loops: CDR1 ENHRY, CDR2 SYGVKD. The CDR3 is made up of 14 amino acids. V dropped 8 bases and J dropped 2; count of bases not matched to a gene: 5. The CDR3 sequence is CAIATGLTNEKLFF. The CDR3 DNA sequence: TGTGCCATCGCGACAGGGTTGACTAATGAAAAACTGTTTTTT.

The CDR3 nucleotides are TGCGCCAGCAGCCAAGTAAAAGGAGCAGGGCTTAGCACAGATACGCAGTATTTT. Encoded protein: CASSQVKGAGLSTDTQYF. The rearrangement links TRBV4-1 to TRBJ2-3; tentative D call: TRBD1 (5 bases). Germline CDR1 and CDR2: MGHRA and YSYEKL. The V and J ends lost 1 base and 0 bases respectively, with 17 bases between them. CDR3 length equals 18 residues.

V and J are TRBV15 and TRBJ1-6, with D perhaps TRBD1 (6 bases). CDR1 LNHNV and CDR2 YYDKDF come from the germline V gene (reference sequence). CDR3 size: 15 residues. Deletions cut 5 bases from V and 4 bases from J, with 12 bases between. CDR3 sequence reads: CATSFDRSYNSPLHF. CDR3 sequence (DNA): TGTGCCACCAGCTTTGACAGGAGTTATAATTCACCCCTCCACTTT.

This clone has just one count. The CDR3 spells CASSLAGNTGELFF. Written as DNA, the CDR3 is TGTGCCAGCAGTTTGGCAGGGAACACCGGGGAGCTGTTTTTT. V and J are TRBV27 and TRBJ2-2; D unclear. Germline CDR1 and CDR2: MNHEY and SMNVEV (reference sequence). The CDR3 is 14 residues long. Trimming left V 3 bases short and J 1 base short, with 6 bases between.

The chain is built from TRBV5-1 and TRBJ1-2, with D possibly being TRBD1 (6 bases). Trimming pared 0 bases from V and 0 bases from J, leaving 12 bases between. CDR1 and CDR2 from the germline V gene are SGHRS and YFSETQ. This CDR3 comprises 16 residues. CDR3: CASSLVGTTANYGYTF. Here the CDR3 DNA reads TGCGCCAGCAGCTTGGTTGGGACAACAGCTAACTATGGCTACACCTTC.

The chain carries TRBV10-3 and TRBJ1-2, with 7 bases matching TRBD1. Trimming took 6 bases from V and 0 from J; bases not matched to a gene: 4. Germline V gene sequence: CDR1 ENHRY, CDR2 SYGVKD. The CDR3 is 14 amino acids. DNA for the CDR3: TGTGCCATCAGAAGGGACAGAACTAACTATGGCTACACCTTC. This encodes CAIRRDRTNYGYTF.

This clone was detected a few times. The chain links TRBV2 to TRBJ1-1; no clear D. Per germline, CDR1 SNHLY and CDR2 FYNNEI. The CDR3 totals 14 residues. The germline V and J ends were trimmed by 3 bases and 0 bases, with 8 bases remaining between them. The CDR3 region is CASSDTAVNTEAFF. The CDR3 coding sequence is TGTGCCAGCAGTGACACGGCGGTGAACACTGAAGCTTTCTTT.

As DNA, the CDR3 is TGTGCCATCAGTGAGAAATTAGCGGGGGGTCCGAACACCGGGGAGCTGTTTTTT. Its protein is CAISEKLAGGPNTGELFF. This chain uses TRBV10-3 with TRBJ2-2, with TRBD2 matching 10 bases. With 2 bases clipped from V and 0 bases from J, the junction kept 6 bases outside the gene matches. This CDR3 comprises 18 residues. The germline V gene encodes CDR1 ENHRY and CDR2 SYGVKD.

The chain carries TRBV7-3 and TRBJ1-2, with 9 bases aligning to TRBD1. The CDR3 loop spans 13 amino acids. Germline V gene sequence: CDR1 SGHTA, CDR2 FQGTGA. V was pared by 3 bases and J by 8 bases, with 4 bases of the junction left unmatched. The CDR3 DNA reads TGTGCCAGCAGCTTGGGACAGGGATACGGCTACACCTTC. Translating it yields CASSLGQGYGYTF.

This chain connects TRBV18 to TRBJ1-6, with 9 bases aligning to TRBD1. Trimming cost V 4 bases and J 7 bases; bases outside gene matches: 2. The CDR3 is made up of 14 amino acids. CDR1 is KGHSH, CDR2 LQKENI, per germline. DNA of the CDR3: TGTGCCAGCTCACTACAGGGGGCAAATTCACCCCTCCACTTT. Encoded protein: CASSLQGANSPLHF.

The chain employs TRBV10-1 and TRBJ2-3; TRBD2 matches 10 bases. Germline V lookup: CDR1 WNHNN, CDR2 SYGVQD (reference sequence). Trimming removed 5 bases from V and 5 bases from J; junction bases left unmatched: 4. The CDR3 is 14 amino acids. As DNA, the CDR3 is TGCGCCAGCAGTAGCGGGGGGGCCGTAGATACGCAGTATTTT. Protein: CASSSGGAVDTQYF.

In its sample, this clone was seen once. The chain recombines TRBV7-6 with TRBJ1-1; D remains ambiguous. Per the germline V gene, CDR1 is SGHVS and CDR2 is FNYEAQ. V gave up 0 bases and J gave up 2 bases, with 10 bases separating them. This CDR3 has 15 amino acids. The DNA of the CDR3 is TGTGCCAGCAGCTTAGCGCTAACAGCTAACACTGAAGCTTTCTTT. It codes for CASSLALTANTEAFF. Variable domain in full (rest from reference TRBV7-6 and TRBJ1-1): GAGVSQSPRYKVTKRGQDVALRCDPISGHVSLYWYRQALGQGPEFLTYFNYEAQQDKSGLPNDRFSAERPEGSISTLTIQRTEQRDSAMYRCASSLALTANTEAFFGQGTRLTVV.